This T cell receptor beta chain emerged from a study of blood T cell repertoires in COVID-19. Overall study: Donors in the United States, Italy and Spain gave samples during acute or convalescent COVID-19. The analysed material was cDNA or gDNA that came from T cells, B-cell-depleted T cells, or PBMCs.

From germline, CDR1 is SEHNR and CDR2 FQNEAQ (reference sequence). The ends were cut back, 0 bases at V and 2 bases at J, with 12 bases in the middle. The CDR3 extends over 16 amino acids. Per the authors' pipeline: Reference gene primer amplification gave nucleated cell count estimates. Profiling relied on immunoSEQ multiplex PCR, and the TCRdb table lists in-frame clones only, not all of them. The V and J calls and clone size were taken over from that table, and D and trimming were inferred from the DNA. In the table there are under 200,000 clones, approximately 86% of which are singletons. The receptor was derived from a woman older than 75 in a cohort sampled during active or convalescent COVID-19. Sequencing was carried out using peripheral blood. The V gene is TRBV7-9, the J gene TRBJ2-3; D may be TRBD1 (6 bases). This chain's CDR3 is CASSLADRFITDTQYF. The CDR3 DNA reads as TGTGCCAGCAGCTTAGCGGACAGATTTATCACAGATACGCAGTATTTT. Full variable domain (rest looked up from reference TRBV7-9 and TRBJ2-3): DTGVSQNPRHKITKRGQNVTFRCDPISEHNRLYWYRQTLGQGPEFLTYFQNEAQLEKSRLLSDRFSAERPKGSFSTLEIQRTEQGDSAMYLCASSLADRFITDTQYFGPGTRLTVL.